The T cell receptor (beta chain) described here comes from a study of human T cells and chemical hapten exposure. The sample holds many counts of this clonotype. The antigen is unknown. Time point given: patch test 2, 6 weeks after DPC sensitization. The treatment was: therapeutic diphenylcyclopropenone sensitization with weekly scalp DPC. Unfractionated whole blood yielded the extracted total RNA. Regarding the study as a whole: TCRs above 1 in 1000 frequency stayed constant with DPC sensitization. There were significantly more large CDR3 similarity clusters among expanded TCRs than among controls. Having alopecia, donors may respond immunologically unlike healthy people.

TCRdb reprocessed the RACE reads via MiXCR and lists one record per CDR3 protein. This table holds tens of thousands of distinct CDR3 sequences, approximately 3.3% found once. This TCR was recovered from a man between 35 and 55 years old with alopecia areata. Some clones in this sample may be carry-over from other donors' samples. The specimen was whole blood, collected in connection with sensitization to the hapten diphenylcyclopropenone (DPC).

The CDR3 DNA reads as TGTGCCAGCAGCTTCAGGCCCGTCGGTGAGCAGTTCTTC. Its translation: CASSFRPVGEQFF. V usage is TRBV7-3 and J usage is TRBJ2-1; no definite D call. The V end lost 3 bases, the J end lost 9 bases, and 12 bases lay between the germline ends. CDR1 SGHTA and CDR2 FQGTGA come from the germline V gene. This CDR3 has 13 amino acids.